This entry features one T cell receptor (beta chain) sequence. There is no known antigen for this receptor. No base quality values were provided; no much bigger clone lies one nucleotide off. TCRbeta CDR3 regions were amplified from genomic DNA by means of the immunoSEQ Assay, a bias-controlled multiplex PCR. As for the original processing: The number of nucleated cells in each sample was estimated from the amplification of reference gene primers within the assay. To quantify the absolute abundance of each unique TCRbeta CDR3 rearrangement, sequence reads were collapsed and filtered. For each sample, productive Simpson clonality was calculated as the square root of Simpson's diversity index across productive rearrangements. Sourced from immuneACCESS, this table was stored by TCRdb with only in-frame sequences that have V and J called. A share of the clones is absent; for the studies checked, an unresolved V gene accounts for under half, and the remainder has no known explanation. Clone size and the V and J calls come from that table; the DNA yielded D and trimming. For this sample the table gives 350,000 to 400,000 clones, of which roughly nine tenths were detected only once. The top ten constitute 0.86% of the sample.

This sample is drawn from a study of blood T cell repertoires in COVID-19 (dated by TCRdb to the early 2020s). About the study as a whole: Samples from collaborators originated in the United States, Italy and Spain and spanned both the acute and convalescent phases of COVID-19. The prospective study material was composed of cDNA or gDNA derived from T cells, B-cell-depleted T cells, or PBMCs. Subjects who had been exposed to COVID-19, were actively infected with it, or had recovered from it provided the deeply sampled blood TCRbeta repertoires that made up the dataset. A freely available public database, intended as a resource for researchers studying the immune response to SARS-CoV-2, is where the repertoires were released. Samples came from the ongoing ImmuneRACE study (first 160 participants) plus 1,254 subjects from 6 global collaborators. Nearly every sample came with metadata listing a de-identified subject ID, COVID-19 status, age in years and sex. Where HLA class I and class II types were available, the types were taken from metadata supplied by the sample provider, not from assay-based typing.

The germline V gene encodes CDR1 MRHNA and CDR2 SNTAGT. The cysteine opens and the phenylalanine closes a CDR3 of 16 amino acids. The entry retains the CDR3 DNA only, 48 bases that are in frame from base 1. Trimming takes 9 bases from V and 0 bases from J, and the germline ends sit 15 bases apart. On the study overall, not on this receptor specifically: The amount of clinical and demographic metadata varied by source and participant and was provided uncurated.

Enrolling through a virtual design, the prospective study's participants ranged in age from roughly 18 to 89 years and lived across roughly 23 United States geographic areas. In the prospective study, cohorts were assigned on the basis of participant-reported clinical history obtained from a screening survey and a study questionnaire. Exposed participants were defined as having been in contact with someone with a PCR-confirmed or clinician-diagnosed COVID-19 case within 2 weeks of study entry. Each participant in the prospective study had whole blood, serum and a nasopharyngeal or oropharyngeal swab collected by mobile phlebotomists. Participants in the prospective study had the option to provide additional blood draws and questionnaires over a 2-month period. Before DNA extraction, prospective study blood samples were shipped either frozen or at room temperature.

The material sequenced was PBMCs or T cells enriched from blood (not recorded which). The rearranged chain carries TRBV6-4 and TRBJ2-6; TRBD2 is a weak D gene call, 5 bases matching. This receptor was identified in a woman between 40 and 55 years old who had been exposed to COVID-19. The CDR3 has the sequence CARDAGGFSGANVLTF. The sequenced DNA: TGTGCCAGGGATGCCGGCGGGTTCTCTGGGGCCAACGTCCTGACTTTC.